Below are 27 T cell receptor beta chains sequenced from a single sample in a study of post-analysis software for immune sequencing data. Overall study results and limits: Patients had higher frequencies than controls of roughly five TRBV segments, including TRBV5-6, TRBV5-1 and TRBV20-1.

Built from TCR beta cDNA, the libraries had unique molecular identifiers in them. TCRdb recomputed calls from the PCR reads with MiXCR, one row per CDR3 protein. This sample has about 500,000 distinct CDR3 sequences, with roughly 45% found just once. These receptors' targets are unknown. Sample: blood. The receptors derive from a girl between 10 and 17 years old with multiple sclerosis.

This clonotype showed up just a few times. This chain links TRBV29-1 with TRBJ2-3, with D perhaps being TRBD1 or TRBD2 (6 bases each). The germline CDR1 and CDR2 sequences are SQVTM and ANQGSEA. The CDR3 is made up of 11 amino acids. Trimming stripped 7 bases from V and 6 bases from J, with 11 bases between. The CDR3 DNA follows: TGCAGCGGGGGGGCAGGCGATACGCAGTATTTT. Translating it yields CSGGAGDTQYF.

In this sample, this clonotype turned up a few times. The CDR3 region is CASSRGEGRNYGYTF. The CDR3 DNA sequence: TGTGCCAGCAGTCGTGGGGAGGGGAGGAACTATGGCTACACCTTC. The chain links TRBV12-3 or TRBV12-4 to TRBJ1-2; TRBD1 is a possible D gene (5 bases). The CDR3 contains 15 residues. V lost 5 bases, J lost 2 bases, and 15 bases lay in between.

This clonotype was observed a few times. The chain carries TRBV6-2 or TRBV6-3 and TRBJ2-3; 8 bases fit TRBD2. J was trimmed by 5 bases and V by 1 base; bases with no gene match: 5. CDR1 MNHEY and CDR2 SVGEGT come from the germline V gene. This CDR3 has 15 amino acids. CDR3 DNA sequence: TGTGCCAGCAGTTACTTCGGGAGGGCCGAAGATACGCAGTATTTT. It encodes CASSYFGRAEDTQYF.

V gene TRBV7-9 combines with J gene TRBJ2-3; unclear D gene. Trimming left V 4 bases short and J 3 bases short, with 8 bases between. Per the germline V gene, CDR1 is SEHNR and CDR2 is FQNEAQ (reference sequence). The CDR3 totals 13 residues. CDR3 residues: CASSSALTDTQYF. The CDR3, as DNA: TGTGCCAGCAGCTCCGCTCTAACAGATACGCAGTATTTT.

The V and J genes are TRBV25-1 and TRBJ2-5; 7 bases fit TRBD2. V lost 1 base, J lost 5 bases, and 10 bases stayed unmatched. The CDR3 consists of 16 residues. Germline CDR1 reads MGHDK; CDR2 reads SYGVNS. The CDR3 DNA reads TGTGCCAGCAGTGAATCTGGGGGAGGGCCTTGGGAGACCCAGTACTTC. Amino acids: CASSESGGGPWETQYF. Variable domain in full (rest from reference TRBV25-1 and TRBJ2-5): EADIYQTPRYLVIGTGKKITLECSQTMGHDKMYWYQQDPGMELHLIHYSYGVNSTEKGDLSSESTVSRIRTEHFPLTLESARPSHTSQYLCASSESGGGPWETQYFGPGTRLLVL.

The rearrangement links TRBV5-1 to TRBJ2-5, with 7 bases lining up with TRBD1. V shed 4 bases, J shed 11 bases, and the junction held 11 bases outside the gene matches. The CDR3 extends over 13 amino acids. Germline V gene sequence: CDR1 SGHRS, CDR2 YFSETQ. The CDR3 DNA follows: TGCGCCAGCAGCAGGTTGACAGGGCGAGAGCAGTACTTC. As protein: CASSRLTGREQYF.

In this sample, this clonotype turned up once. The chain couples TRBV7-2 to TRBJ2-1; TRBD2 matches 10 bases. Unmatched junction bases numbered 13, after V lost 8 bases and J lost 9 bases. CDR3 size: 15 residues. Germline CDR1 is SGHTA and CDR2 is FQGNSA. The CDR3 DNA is TGTGCCAGCGGGCGGGGTAGCGGGAGGTCAGTTGAGCAGTTCTTC. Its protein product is CASGRGSGRSVEQFF.

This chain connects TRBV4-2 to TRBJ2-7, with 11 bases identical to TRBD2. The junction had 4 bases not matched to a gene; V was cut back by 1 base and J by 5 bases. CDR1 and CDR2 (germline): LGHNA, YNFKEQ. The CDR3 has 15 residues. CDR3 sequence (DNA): TGTGCCAGCAGCCAAGTCACTAGCGGGAGAGACGAGCAGTACTTC. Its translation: CASSQVTSGRDEQYF.

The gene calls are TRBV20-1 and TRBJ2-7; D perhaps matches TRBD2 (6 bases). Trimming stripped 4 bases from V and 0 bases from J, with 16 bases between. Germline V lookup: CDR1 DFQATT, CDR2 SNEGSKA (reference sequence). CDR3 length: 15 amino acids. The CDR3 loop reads CSATTKRVRSYEQYF. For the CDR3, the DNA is TGCAGTGCTACCACCAAGCGGGTCCGCTCCTACGAGCAGTACTTC.

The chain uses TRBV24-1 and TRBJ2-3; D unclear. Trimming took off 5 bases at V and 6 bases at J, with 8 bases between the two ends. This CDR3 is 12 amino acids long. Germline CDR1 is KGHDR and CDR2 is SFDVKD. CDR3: CATSGLVDTQYF. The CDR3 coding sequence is TGTGCCACCAGTGGTCTTGTCGATACGCAGTATTTT.

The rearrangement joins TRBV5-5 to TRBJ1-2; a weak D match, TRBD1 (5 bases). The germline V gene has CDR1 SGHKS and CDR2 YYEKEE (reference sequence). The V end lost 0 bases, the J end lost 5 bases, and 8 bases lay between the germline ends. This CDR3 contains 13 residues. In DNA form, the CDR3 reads TGTGCCAGCAGCTTGGGGGACGGTTATGGCTACACCTTC. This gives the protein CASSLGDGYGYTF.

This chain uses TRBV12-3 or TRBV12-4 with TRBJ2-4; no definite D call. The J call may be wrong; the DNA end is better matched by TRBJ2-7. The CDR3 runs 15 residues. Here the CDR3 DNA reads TGTGCCAGCAGCCGTCGACGGGCTGATTTCTACGAGCAGTACTTC. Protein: CASSRRRADFYEQYF.

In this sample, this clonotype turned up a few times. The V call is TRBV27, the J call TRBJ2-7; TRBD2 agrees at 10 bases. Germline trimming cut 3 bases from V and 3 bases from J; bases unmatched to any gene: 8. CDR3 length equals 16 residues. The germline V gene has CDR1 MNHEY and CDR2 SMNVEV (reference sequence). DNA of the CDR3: TGTGCCAGCAGTTTGGGCGGGACTAGCGAACACTACGAGCAGTACTTC. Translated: CASSLGGTSEHYEQYF.

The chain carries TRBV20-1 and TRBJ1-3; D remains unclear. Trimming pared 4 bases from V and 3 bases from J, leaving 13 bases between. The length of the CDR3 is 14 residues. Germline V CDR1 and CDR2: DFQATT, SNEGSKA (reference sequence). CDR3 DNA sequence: TGCAGTGCTAACCAGGAGGCGCATGGAAACACCATATATTTT. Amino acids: CSANQEAHGNTIYF.

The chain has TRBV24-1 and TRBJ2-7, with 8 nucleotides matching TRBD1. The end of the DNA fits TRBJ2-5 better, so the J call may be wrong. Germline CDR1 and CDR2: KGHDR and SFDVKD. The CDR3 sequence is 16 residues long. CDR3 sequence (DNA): TGTGCCACCAGTGAGAGTTGGACAGGGATGGGGGAGACCCAGTACTTC. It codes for CATSESWTGMGETQYF.

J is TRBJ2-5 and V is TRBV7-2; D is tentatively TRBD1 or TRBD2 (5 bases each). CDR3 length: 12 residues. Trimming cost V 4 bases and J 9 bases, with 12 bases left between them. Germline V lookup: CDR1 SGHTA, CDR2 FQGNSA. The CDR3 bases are TGTGCCAGCAGCTGGGACGGGGTGGCCCAGTACTTC. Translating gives CASSWDGVAQYF.

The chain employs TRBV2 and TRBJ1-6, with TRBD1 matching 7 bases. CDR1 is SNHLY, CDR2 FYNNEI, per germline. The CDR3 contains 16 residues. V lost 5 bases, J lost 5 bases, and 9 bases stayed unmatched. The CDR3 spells CASSFLRDRDNSPLHF. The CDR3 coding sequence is TGTGCCAGCAGTTTCCTCCGGGACAGAGATAATTCACCCCTCCACTTT.

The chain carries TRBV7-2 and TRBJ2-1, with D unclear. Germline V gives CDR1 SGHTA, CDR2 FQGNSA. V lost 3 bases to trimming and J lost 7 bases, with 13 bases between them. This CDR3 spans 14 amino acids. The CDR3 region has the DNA TGTGCCAGCAGCTTCCGCGGAATGGCAAATGAGCAGTTCTTC. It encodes CASSFRGMANEQFF.

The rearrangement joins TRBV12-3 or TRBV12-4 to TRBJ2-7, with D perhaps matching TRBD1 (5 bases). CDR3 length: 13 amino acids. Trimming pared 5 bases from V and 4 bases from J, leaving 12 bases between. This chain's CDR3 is CASSPSTEYEQYF. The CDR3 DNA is TGTGCCAGCAGTCCCTCGACAGAGTACGAGCAGTACTTC.

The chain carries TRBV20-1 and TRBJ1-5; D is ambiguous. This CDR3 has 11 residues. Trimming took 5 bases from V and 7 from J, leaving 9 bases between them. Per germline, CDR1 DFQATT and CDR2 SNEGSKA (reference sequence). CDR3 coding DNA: TGCAGTGCTCCTTTGGGGCAGCCCCAGCATTTT. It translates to CSAPLGQPQHF.

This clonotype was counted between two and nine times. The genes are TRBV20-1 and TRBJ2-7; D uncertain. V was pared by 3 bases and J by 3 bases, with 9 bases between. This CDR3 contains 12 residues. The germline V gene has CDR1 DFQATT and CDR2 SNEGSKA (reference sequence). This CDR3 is CSASYGDYEQYF. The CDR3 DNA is TGCAGTGCTAGCTATGGTGACTACGAGCAGTACTTC.

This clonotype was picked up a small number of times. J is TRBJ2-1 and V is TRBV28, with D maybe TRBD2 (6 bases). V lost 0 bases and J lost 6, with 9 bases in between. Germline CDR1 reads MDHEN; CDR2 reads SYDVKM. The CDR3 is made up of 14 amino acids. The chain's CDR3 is CASSLWRDGNEQFF. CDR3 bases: TGTGCCAGCAGTTTATGGCGGGACGGCAATGAGCAGTTCTTC.

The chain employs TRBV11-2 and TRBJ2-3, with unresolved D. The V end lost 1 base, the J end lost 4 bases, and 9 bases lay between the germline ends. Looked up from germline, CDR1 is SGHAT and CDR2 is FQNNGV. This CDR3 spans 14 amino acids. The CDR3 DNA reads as TGTGCCAGCAGCTTAGGGTCATCCTCAGATACGCAGTATTTT. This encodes CASSLGSSSDTQYF. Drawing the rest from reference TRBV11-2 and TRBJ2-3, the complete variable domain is EAGVAQSPRYKIIEKRQSVAFWCNPISGHATLYWYQQILGQGPKLLIQFQNNGVVDDSQLPKDRFSAERLKGVDSTLKIQPAKLEDSAVYLCASSLGSSSDTQYFGPGTRLTVL.

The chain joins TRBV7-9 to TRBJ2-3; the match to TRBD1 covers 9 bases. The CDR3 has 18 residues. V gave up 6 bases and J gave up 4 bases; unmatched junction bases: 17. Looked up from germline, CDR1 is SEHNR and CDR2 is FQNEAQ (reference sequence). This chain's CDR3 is CASSSNSGTGRIADTQYF. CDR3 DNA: TGTGCCAGCAGTTCGAACTCCGGGACAGGGAGGATAGCAGATACGCAGTATTTT.

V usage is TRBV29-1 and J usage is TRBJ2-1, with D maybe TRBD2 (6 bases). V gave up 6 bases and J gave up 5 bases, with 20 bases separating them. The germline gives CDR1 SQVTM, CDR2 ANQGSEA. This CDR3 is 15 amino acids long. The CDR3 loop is CSVTHQEGLDNEQFF. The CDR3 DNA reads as TGCAGCGTGACTCATCAGGAGGGCCTCGACAATGAGCAGTTCTTC.

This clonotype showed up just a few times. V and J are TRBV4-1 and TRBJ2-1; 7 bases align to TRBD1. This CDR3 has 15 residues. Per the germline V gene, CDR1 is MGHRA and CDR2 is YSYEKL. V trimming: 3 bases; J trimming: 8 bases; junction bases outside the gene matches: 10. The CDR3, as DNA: TGCGCCAGCAGCCATCTCCAGGGGGACGTGGATGAGCAGTTCTTC. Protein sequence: CASSHLQGDVDEQFF.

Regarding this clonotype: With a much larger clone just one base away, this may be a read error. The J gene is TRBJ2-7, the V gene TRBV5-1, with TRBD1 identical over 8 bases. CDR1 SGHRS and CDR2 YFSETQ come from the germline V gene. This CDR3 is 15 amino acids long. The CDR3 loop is CASSLPSGGSYERYF. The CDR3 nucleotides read TGCGCCAGCAGCTTGCCCTCAGGGGGCTCCTACGAGCGGTACTTC.